This T cell receptor beta chain comes out of a study of regulatory T cells. In regard to this clone: What it recognizes is unknown.

Trimming removed 6 bases at V and 1 base at J, with 16 bases between. CDR3 length: 15 residues. Looked up from germline, CDR1 is LNHNV and CDR2 is YYDKDF (reference sequence). Study observations and caveats: Patient repertoires had restricted TRB V-J pairs and skewed V and J usage, most in Tregs.

Primers: 52 TRBV forward and 13 TRBJ reverse. Clones were read by immunoSEQ multiplex PCR, and TCRdb kept only the in-frame ones, dropping some. The table has roughly 15,000 clones, more than 85% seen once. Sequencing used CD8+ T cells sorted from blood. The genes are TRBV15 and TRBJ2-7, with D tentatively TRBD1 or TRBD2 (5 bases each). This TCR was recovered from a person between 18 and 35 years old with CD3G deficiency. CDR3 bases: TGTGCCACCAGTGAAGCCGGGACGTCGTCCTACGAGCAGTACTTC. This encodes CATSEAGTSSYEQYF.